This note documents a single T cell receptor (beta chain) sequence. Its antigen is as yet unknown. The T cells that were sequenced for TCR beta were CD8+ and CD4+ cells from blood. Negative isolation was used for CD8+ and CD4+ T cells, and FACS enrichment was applied to TEMRA cells. RNA amounts of roughly 0.5 to 1 ug underwent reverse transcription with random hexamers. TCR beta CDR3 was amplified by immunoSEQ multiplex PCR. This amplification extended across 54 Vbeta and 13 Jbeta segments. TCRdb ran MiXCR on the immunoSEQ multiplex PCR reads and lists one entry per CDR3 protein. The repertoire holds about 52,000 distinct CDR3 sequences, with roughly 93% as singletons. The data derive from a study of CD8 T cells in Susac syndrome. The CDR3 contains 17 residues. After removal of 6 bases from V and 1 base from J, the junction contained 10 bases not matched to a gene. Germline values: CDR1 ENHRY, CDR2 SYGVKD.

Whole-study results and caveats: The study conceded that its TCR sequencing and HLA analysis involved relatively few individuals.

The sequence was collected from a human donor with multiple sclerosis. Input material: CD8+ T cells from PBMCs. The gene calls are TRBV10-3 and TRBJ1-5, with 9 bases matching TRBD1. DNA for the CDR3: TGTGCCATCAGCAGGACAGGGGAGGAGGGAAGCAATCAGCCCCAGCATTTT. Encoded protein: CAISRTGEEGSNQPQHF.